The 12 T cell receptor beta chains reported below all come from one sample, sequenced in a study of blood T cell repertoires in COVID-19. Produced via immunoSEQ multiplex PCR; TCRdb's table is partial and in-frame only. The sample lists approximately 300,000 clones; nearly 90% were seen once. Material for sequencing was peripheral blood. These receptors originate from a woman aged 35 to 49 with COVID-19, enrolled during active disease.

This clone was observed a single time. The chain recombines TRBV7-8 with TRBJ1-1; the D gene is possibly TRBD1 (6 bases). Germline lookup yields CDR1 SGHVS and CDR2 FQNEAQ. Trimming left V 4 bases short and J 7 bases short, with 19 bases between. The CDR3 is 15 residues long. DNA for the CDR3: TGTGCCAGCAGCTCGTCCCCCGGGACACCACTTGAAGCTTTCTTT. Encoded protein: CASSSSPGTPLEAFF.

The V and J genes are TRBV7-9 and TRBJ1-5; the D gene is possibly TRBD1 (5 bases). This CDR3 has 15 residues. V gave up 3 bases and J gave up 1 base, with 10 bases separating them. Germline lookup yields CDR1 SEHNR and CDR2 FQNEAQ (reference sequence). CDR3 bases: TGTGCCAGCAGCTTGCCGGGGGACAGCAATCAGCCCCAGCATTTT. Protein: CASSLPGDSNQPQHF.

V usage is TRBV29-1 and J usage is TRBJ2-3; 8 nucleotides match TRBD1. Germline CDR1 SQVTM, CDR2 ANQGSEA. V dropped 7 bases and J dropped 4; count of bases not matched to a gene: 19. CDR3 length: 17 residues. CDR3 residues: CSDRRGTGGFRPDTQYF. The CDR3 nucleotides are TGCAGCGATCGACGGGGAACAGGGGGGTTCCGGCCAGATACGCAGTATTTT.

The rearrangement uses TRBV5-6 and TRBJ1-4, with 10 bases aligning to TRBD1. This CDR3 contains 18 residues. V gave up 0 bases and J gave up 3 bases; unmatched junction bases: 8. Germline V gene lookup returns CDR1 SGHDT and CDR2 YYEEEE. The CDR3 spells CASSLARTGGAANEKLFF. In DNA, the CDR3 is TGTGCCAGCAGCTTGGCCCGGACAGGGGGAGCAGCTAATGAAAAACTGTTTTTT.

This clone was recorded a few times. The chain recombines TRBV11-2 with TRBJ2-3, with 9 positions matching TRBD2. The junction had 10 bases not matched to a gene; V was cut back by 6 bases and J by 0 bases. This CDR3 region has 17 residues. Germline CDR1 and CDR2: SGHAT and FQNNGV. The CDR3 sequence is CASSFPSGGTSTDTQYF. The CDR3 nucleotides are TGTGCCAGCAGTTTCCCAAGCGGGGGGACTAGCACAGATACGCAGTATTTT. Complete variable domain (other parts from reference TRBV11-2 and TRBJ2-3): EAGVAQSPRYKIIEKRQSVAFWCNPISGHATLYWYQQILGQGPKLLIQFQNNGVVDDSQLPKDRFSAERLKGVDSTLKIQPAKLEDSAVYLCASSFPSGGTSTDTQYFGPGTRLTVL.

In nucleotides, the CDR3 is TGTGCCAGCAGCCTGGACGGGATCACTAGGAACACTGAAGCTTTCTTT. It encodes CASSLDGITRNTEAFF. J is TRBJ1-1 and V is TRBV27; unclear D gene. There are 16 residues in the CDR3. The germline gives CDR1 MNHEY, CDR2 SMNVEV (reference sequence). Trimming removed 6 bases from V and 1 base from J, with 18 bases in between.

The chain has TRBV27 and TRBJ1-1; tentative D call: TRBD1 (6 bases). Germline V CDR1 and CDR2: MNHEY, SMNVEV (reference sequence). The ends were cut back, 4 bases at V and 11 bases at J, with 14 bases in the middle. The CDR3 consists of 12 residues. CDR3 sequence reads: CASSSPGVRAFF. The DNA for the CDR3 is TGTGCCAGCAGTTCGCCAGGGGTTCGTGCTTTCTTT.

With respect to this clone: This same CDR3 is encoded by further DNA sequences in the sample. The chain combines TRBV5-1 with TRBJ1-1; no clear D. The length of the CDR3 is 12 residues. The germline V gene has CDR1 SGHRS and CDR2 YFSETQ. The V end lost 4 bases, the J end lost 1 base, and 5 bases lay between the germline ends. The CDR3 region is CASSPSNTEAFF. CDR3 DNA sequence: TGCGCCAGCAGCCCGTCGAACACTGAAGCTTTCTTT.

This chain joins TRBV29-1 and TRBJ1-1; 10 positions agree with TRBD1. J lost 4 bases, V lost 5 bases, and 7 bases had no gene match. This CDR3 has 14 residues. Germline CDR1 and CDR2: SQVTM and ANQGSEA. The CDR3 loop is CSVSTGGGGTEAFF. The CDR3 DNA sequence: TGCAGCGTTTCGACAGGGGGCGGTGGCACTGAAGCTTTCTTT.

The chain is built from TRBV28 and TRBJ1-1; possibly TRBD1 for D (6 bases). Trimming took 5 bases from V and 4 from J, leaving 14 bases between them. CDR1 and CDR2 (germline): MDHEN, SYDVKM. The CDR3 length is 14 residues. Here the CDR3 reads CASSRGGEGTEAFF. The DNA of the CDR3 is TGTGCCAGCAGTAGAGGGGGTGAGGGCACTGAAGCTTTCTTT.

The chain employs TRBV13 and TRBJ2-3; 7 bases are a match to TRBD2. The CDR3 is 15 residues long. Looked up from germline, CDR1 is PRHDT and CDR2 is FYEKMQ (reference sequence). Trimming removed 5 bases from V and 2 bases from J; junction bases left unmatched: 7. In nucleotides, the CDR3 is TGTGCCAGCAGCCTCAAAAGCGGGAACACAGATACGCAGTATTTT. Its protein product is CASSLKSGNTDTQYF.

The rearrangement uses TRBV28 and TRBJ1-2; D call uncertain. The CDR3 totals 16 residues. V lost 2 bases and J lost 3, with 16 bases in between. The germline V gene encodes CDR1 MDHEN and CDR2 SYDVKM. The CDR3: CASSLQRGRAHYGYTF. CDR3 bases: TGTGCCAGCAGTTTACAGCGAGGGAGGGCCCACTATGGCTACACCTTC.